This passage covers 13 T cell receptor beta chains from one sample sequenced in a study of shared clonotypes between healthy human individuals. Method: immunoSEQ multiplex PCR; TCRdb's copy keeps in-frame clones and lacks some. The top ten clones hold about 10% of a sample with about 360,000 clones, 73% of them seen once. The sequenced sample was memory CD4+ T cells sorted from blood. Subset noted: CD45RA-negative fraction. These receptors were collected from a man aged 25 to 45 in good health.

This clone showed up just a few times. V usage is TRBV6-5 and J usage is TRBJ2-1; the match to TRBD1 covers 8 bases. Trimming cost V 8 bases and J 0 bases; bases outside gene matches: 3. Germline CDR1 is MNHEY and CDR2 is SVGAGI. The CDR3 consists of 14 residues. The CDR3: CASLGTGSYNEQFF. CDR3 nucleotide sequence: TGTGCCAGCTTAGGGACAGGCTCCTACAATGAGCAGTTCTTC.

The chain's CDR3 is CASRASGSRQDGYTF. CDR3 sequence (DNA): TGTGCCAGTAGGGCCTCAGGGTCTCGGCAGGATGGCTACACCTTC. This rearrangement joins TRBV19 to TRBJ1-2, with D maybe TRBD1 (5 bases). CDR1 is LNHDA and CDR2 is SQIVND in the germline V gene (reference sequence). The CDR3 consists of 15 residues. V was pared by 6 bases and J by 6 bases, with 20 bases between.

The V and J genes are TRBV7-2 and TRBJ2-3, with D possibly matching TRBD2 (5 bases). Germline values: CDR1 SGHTA, CDR2 FQGNSA. V was pared by 5 bases and J by 5 bases, with 14 bases between. The CDR3 extends over 14 amino acids. CDR3 bases: TGTGCCAGCAGCCTTACTGCCCGGGGAGATACGCAGTATTTT. It encodes CASSLTARGDTQYF.

This clone came up a few times. Other DNA sequences from this sample encode an identical CDR3 as well. The rearrangement links TRBV29-1 to TRBJ2-5; D might be TRBD1 (5 bases). Germline V gives CDR1 SQVTM, CDR2 ANQGSEA. The CDR3 is 13 amino acids. Trimming stripped 4 bases from V and 5 bases from J, with 14 bases between. The chain's CDR3 is CSVVRGFGETQYF. In nucleotides, the CDR3 is TGCAGCGTTGTTAGGGGTTTTGGGGAGACCCAGTACTTC.

The chain uses TRBV6-6 and TRBJ1-1; D is ambiguous. V was pared by 6 bases and J by 3 bases, with 11 bases between. Germline V gene sequence: CDR1 MNHNY, CDR2 SVGAGI (reference sequence). There are 13 residues in the CDR3. Here the CDR3 reads CASRPPRHTEAFF. In nucleotides, the CDR3 is TGTGCCAGCAGACCCCCTCGGCACACTGAAGCTTTCTTT.

The V gene is TRBV11-2, the J gene TRBJ2-1; 7 positions agree with TRBD1. CDR1 and CDR2 (germline): SGHAT, FQNNGV. Germline trimming cut 5 bases from V and 4 bases from J; bases unmatched to any gene: 14. This CDR3 has 17 residues. DNA of the CDR3: TGTGCCAGCAGCCCCGTTATCCGGGACAGACTATACAATGAGCAGTTCTTC. The encoded protein is CASSPVIRDRLYNEQFF.

This clone was detected only a few times. The chain recombines TRBV2 with TRBJ2-2; no clear D. There are 14 residues in the CDR3. Germline CDR1 SNHLY, CDR2 FYNNEI. V was clipped by 3 bases and J by 0 bases, with 5 bases between them. CDR3 sequence: CASSEQSNTGELFF. In DNA form, the CDR3 reads TGTGCCAGCAGTGAGCAGTCGAACACCGGGGAGCTGTTTTTT.

The rearrangement uses TRBV5-5 and TRBJ1-2; the D gene is possibly TRBD1 (6 bases). CDR3 length: 13 amino acids. Germline loops: CDR1 SGHKS, CDR2 YYEKEE (reference sequence). Deletions cut 4 bases from V and 2 bases from J, with 9 bases between. CDR3 residues: CASSPTGNYGYTF. CDR3 DNA: TGTGCCAGCAGCCCCACAGGGAACTATGGCTACACCTTC.

The chain couples TRBV28 to TRBJ1-1, with 7 bases lining up with TRBD1. V dropped 6 bases and J dropped 4; count of bases not matched to a gene: 11. In germline, CDR1 is MDHEN, CDR2 SYDVKM. This CDR3 has 15 amino acids. In DNA, the CDR3 is TGTGCCAGCAGACCAGGGACAGTCGGGGCCACTGAAGCTTTCTTT. The encoded protein is CASRPGTVGATEAFF.

V and J are TRBV30 and TRBJ2-1; the D gene is possibly TRBD2 (5 bases). Germline V gives CDR1 GTSNPN, CDR2 SVGIG (reference sequence). This CDR3 has 15 residues. V was trimmed by 0 bases and J by 6 bases, leaving 15 bases between them. In nucleotides, the CDR3 is TGTGCCTGGAGTGTAGAGGGCCTCCTTGTCAATGAGCAGTTCTTC. Translated, it gives CAWSVEGLLVNEQFF.

The rearrangement joins TRBV5-1 to TRBJ2-7; 8 bases agree with TRBD2. The junction had 12 bases not matched to a gene; V was cut back by 4 bases and J by 0 bases. The V gene's germline CDR1 is SGHRS and CDR2 YFSETQ. This CDR3 is built from 17 residues. CDR3 DNA sequence: TGCGCCAGCAGCGACCCCTTACTAGCGGCCAGCTCCTACGAGCAGTACTTC. This codes for CASSDPLLAASSYEQYF.

A word on this clone: A much larger clone lies a single base off, so this may be a read error. The rearrangement links TRBV7-3 to TRBJ2-7, with D possibly being TRBD1 (6 bases). Germline-derived CDR1 and CDR2 are SGHTA and FQGTGA. V dropped 5 bases and J dropped 0 bases, with 8 bases sitting between them. CDR3 size: 13 residues. CDR3 loop: CASSRDNSYEQYF. In DNA form, the CDR3 reads TGTGCCAGCAGCCGGGACAACTCCTACGAGCAGTACTTC.

This rearrangement joins TRBV27 to TRBJ2-1; 14 positions match TRBD2. Germline-derived CDR1 and CDR2 are MNHEY and SMNVEV (reference sequence). The CDR3 totals 18 residues. The V and J ends lost 1 base and 8 bases, in that order; junction bases with no gene match: 10. In nucleotides, the CDR3 is TGTGCCAGCAGTTTATTCACCGGGACTAGCGGGAGTACGGATGAGCAGTTCTTC. Translated, it gives CASSLFTGTSGSTDEQFF.